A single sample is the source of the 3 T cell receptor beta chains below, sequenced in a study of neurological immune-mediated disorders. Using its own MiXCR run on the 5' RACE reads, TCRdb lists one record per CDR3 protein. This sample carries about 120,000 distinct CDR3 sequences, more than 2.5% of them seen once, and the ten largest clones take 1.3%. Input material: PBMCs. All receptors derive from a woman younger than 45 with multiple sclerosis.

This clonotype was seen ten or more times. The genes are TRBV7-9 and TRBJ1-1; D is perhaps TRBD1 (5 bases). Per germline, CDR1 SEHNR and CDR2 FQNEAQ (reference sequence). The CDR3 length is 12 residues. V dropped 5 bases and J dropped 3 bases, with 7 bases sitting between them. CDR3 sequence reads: CASSGGDTEAFF. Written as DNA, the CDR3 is TGTGCCAGCAGCGGGGGGGACACTGAAGCTTTCTTT. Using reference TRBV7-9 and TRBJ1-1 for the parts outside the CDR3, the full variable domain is DTGVSQNPRHKITKRGQNVTFRCDPISEHNRLYWYRQTLGQGPEFLTYFQNEAQLEKSRLLSDRFSAERPKGSFSTLEIQRTEQGDSAMYLCASSGGDTEAFFGQGTRLTVV.

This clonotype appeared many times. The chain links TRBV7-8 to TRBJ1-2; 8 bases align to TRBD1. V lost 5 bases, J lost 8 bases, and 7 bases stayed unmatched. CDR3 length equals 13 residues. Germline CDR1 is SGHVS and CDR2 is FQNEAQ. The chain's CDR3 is CASSQTGAYGYTF. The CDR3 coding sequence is TGTGCCAGCAGCCAGACAGGGGCCTACGGCTACACCTTC.

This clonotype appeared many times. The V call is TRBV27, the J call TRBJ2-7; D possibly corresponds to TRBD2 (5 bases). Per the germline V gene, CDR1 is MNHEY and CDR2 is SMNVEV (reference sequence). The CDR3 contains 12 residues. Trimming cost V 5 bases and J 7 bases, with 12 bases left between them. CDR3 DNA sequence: TGTGCCAGCAGTAAGACTACGGGGGAGCAGTACTTC. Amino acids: CASSKTTGEQYF.